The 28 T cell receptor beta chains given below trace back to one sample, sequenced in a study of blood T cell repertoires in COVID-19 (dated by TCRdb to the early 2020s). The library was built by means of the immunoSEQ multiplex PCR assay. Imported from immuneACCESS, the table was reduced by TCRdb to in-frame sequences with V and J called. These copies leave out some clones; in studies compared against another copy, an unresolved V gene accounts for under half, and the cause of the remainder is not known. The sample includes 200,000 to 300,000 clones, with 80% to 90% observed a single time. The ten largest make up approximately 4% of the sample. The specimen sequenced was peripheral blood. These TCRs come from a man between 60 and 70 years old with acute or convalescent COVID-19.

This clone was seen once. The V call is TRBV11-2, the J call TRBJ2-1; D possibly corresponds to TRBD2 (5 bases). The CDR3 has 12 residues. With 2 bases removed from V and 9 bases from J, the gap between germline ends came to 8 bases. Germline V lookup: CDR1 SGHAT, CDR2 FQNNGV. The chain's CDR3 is CASSLNAGEQFF. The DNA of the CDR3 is TGTGCCAGCAGCTTAAATGCGGGTGAGCAGTTCTTC.

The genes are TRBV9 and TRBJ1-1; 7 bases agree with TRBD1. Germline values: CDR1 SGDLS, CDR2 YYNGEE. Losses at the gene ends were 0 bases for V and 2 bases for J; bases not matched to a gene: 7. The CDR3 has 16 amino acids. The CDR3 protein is CASSVGITGANTEAFF. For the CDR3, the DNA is TGTGCCAGCAGCGTAGGGATTACAGGGGCTAACACTGAAGCTTTCTTT.

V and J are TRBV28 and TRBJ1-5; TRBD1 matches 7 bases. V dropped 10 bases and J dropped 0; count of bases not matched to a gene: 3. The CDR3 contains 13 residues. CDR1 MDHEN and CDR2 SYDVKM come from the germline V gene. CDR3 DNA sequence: TGTGCCACGGGACAGACTAGCAATCAGCCCCAGCATTTT. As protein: CATGQTSNQPQHF.

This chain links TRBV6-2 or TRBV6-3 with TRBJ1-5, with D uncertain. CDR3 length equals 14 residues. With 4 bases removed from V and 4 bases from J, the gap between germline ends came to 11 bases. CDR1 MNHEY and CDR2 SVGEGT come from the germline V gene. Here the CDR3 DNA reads TGTGCCAGCAGTTCGAACCAGGAAAATCAGCCCCAGCATTTT. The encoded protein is CASSSNQENQPQHF.

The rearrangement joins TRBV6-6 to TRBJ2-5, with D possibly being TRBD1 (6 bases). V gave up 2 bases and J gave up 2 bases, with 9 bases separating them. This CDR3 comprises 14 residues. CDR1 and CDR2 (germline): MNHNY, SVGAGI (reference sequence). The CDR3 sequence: CASSYGRGQETQYF. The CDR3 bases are TGTGCCAGCAGTTACGGAAGGGGGCAAGAGACCCAGTACTTC.

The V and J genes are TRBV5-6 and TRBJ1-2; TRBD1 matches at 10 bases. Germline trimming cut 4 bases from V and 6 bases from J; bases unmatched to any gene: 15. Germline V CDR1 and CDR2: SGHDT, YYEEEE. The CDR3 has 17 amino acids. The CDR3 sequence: CASSRPGQGPSRDGYTF. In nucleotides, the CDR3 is TGTGCCAGCAGCAGACCGGGACAGGGGCCTTCTAGAGATGGCTACACCTTC.

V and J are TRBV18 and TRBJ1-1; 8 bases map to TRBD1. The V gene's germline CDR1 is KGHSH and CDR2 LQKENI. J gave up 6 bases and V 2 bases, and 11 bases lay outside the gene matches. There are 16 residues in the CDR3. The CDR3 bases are TGTGCCAGCTCACCAAACCATATACAGGGGGGGCCTGAAGCTTTCTTT. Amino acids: CASSPNHIQGGPEAFF. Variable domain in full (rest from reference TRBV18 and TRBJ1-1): NAGVMQNPRHLVRRRGQEARLRCSPMKGHSHVYWYRQLPEEGLKFMVYLQKENIIDESGMPKERFSAEFPKEGPSILRIQQVVRGDSAAYFCASSPNHIQGGPEAFFGQGTRLTVV.

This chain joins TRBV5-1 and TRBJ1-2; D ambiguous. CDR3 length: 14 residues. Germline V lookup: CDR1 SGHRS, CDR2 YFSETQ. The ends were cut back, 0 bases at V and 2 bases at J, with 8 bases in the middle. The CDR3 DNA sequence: TGCGCCAGCAGCTTGGAACAGAGAAACTATGGCTACACCTTC. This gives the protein CASSLEQRNYGYTF.

The CDR3 DNA follows: TGTGCCAGTAGTAGCGGGACTAGCGGGAGTTCCACAGATACGCAGTATTTT. Residues: CASSSGTSGSSTDTQYF. This chain joins TRBV19 and TRBJ2-3; 14 nucleotides agree with TRBD2. V lost 4 bases and J lost 2; bases outside the gene matches: 5. CDR1 is LNHDA and CDR2 is SQIVND in the germline V gene (reference sequence). This CDR3 is 17 amino acids long.

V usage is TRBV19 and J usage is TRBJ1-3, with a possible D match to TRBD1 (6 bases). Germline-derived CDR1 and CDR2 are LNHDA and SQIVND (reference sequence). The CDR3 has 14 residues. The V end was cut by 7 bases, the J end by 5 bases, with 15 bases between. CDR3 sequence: CASKFGGVRNTIYF. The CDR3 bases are TGTGCCAGTAAATTTGGGGGCGTCCGAAACACCATATATTTT.

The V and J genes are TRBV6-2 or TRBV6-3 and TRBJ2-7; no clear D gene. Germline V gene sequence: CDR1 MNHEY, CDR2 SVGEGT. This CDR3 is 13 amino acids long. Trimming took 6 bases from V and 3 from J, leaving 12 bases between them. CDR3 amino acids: CASSRGEVYEQYF. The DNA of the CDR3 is TGTGCCAGCAGCCGAGGAGAGGTCTACGAGCAGTACTTC.

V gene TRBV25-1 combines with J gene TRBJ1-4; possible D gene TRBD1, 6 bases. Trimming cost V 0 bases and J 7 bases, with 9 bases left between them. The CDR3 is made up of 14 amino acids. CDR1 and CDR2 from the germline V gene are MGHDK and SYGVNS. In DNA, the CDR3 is TGTGCCAGCAGTGAATACAGGGGAAGTGAAAAACTGTTTTTT. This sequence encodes CASSEYRGSEKLFF.

The CDR3 DNA sequence: TGTGCCAGCAGCACCGAGACAGGGAGCTCCTACGAGCAGTACTTC. Translated: CASSTETGSSYEQYF. The chain links TRBV14 to TRBJ2-7; 7 bases are shared with TRBD1. The CDR3 covers 15 residues. Trimming at V came to 5 bases and at J to 0 bases, leaving 7 bases not matched to a gene. Germline CDR1 is SGHDN and CDR2 is FVKESK.

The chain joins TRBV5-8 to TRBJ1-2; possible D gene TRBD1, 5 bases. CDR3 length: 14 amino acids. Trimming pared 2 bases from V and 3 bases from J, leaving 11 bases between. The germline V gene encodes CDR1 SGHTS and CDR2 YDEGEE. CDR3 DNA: TGTGCCAGCAGCTTTCCTCAGGGTGACTATGGCTACACCTTC. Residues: CASSFPQGDYGYTF.

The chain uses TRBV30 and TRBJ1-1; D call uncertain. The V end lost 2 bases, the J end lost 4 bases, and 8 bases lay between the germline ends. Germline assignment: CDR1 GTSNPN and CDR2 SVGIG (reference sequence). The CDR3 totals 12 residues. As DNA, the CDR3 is TGTGCCTGGAGTCGGTCGGGCACTGAAGCTTTCTTT. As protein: CAWSRSGTEAFF.

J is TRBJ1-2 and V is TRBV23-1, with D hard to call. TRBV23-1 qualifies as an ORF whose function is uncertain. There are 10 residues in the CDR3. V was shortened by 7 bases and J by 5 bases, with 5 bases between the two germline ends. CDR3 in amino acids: CASTLYGYTF. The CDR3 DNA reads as TGCGCCAGCACCCTATATGGCTACACCTTC.

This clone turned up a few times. Here the CDR3 DNA reads TGCAGCGCTGTACCCTTGGGACTCCGCACCGGGGAGCTGTTTTTT. It is translated as CSAVPLGLRTGELFF. The chain couples TRBV29-1 to TRBJ2-2; D might be TRBD2 (6 bases). V lost 7 bases to trimming and J lost 4 bases, with 19 bases between them. The CDR3 consists of 15 residues. CDR1 and CDR2 from the germline V gene are SQVTM and ANQGSEA.

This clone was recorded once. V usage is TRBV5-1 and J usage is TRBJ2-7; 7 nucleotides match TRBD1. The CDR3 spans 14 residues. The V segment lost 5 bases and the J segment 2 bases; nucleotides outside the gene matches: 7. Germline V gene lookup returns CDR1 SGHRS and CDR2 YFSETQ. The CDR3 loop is CASRLRDRAYEQYF. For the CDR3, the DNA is TGCGCCAGCAGACTGAGGGACAGAGCCTACGAGCAGTACTTC.

CDR3 amino acids: CASSQGANSGNTIYF. CDR3 nucleotide sequence: TGTGCCAGCAGTCAGGGGGCCAACTCTGGAAACACCATATATTTT. The chain links TRBV7-9 to TRBJ1-3, with TRBD1 matching 8 bases. V lost 6 bases, J lost 0 bases, and 4 bases stayed unmatched. Germline CDR1 is SEHNR and CDR2 is FQNEAQ (reference sequence). The CDR3 runs 15 residues.

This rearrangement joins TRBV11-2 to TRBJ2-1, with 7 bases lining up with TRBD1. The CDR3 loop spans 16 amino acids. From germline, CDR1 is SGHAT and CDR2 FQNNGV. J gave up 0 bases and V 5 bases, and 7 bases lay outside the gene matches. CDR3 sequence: CASSSQGDSSYNEQFF. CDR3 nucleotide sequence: TGTGCCAGCAGCAGCCAGGGGGACAGCTCCTACAATGAGCAGTTCTTC.

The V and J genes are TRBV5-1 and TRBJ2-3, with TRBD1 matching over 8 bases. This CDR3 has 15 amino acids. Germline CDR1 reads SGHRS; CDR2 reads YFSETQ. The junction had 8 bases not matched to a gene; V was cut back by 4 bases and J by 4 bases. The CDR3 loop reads CASSQDRAGADTQYF. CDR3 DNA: TGCGCCAGCAGCCAGGACAGGGCGGGTGCAGATACGCAGTATTTT.

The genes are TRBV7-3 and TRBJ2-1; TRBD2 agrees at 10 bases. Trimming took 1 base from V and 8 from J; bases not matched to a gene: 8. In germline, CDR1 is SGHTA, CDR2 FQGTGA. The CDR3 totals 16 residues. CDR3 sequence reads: CASSLIAGGPGDEQFF. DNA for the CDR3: TGTGCCAGCAGCTTAATAGCGGGAGGTCCGGGCGATGAGCAGTTCTTC.

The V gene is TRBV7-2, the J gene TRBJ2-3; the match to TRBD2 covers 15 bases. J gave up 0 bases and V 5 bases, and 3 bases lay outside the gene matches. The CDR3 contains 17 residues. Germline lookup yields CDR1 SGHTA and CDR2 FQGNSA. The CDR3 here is CASSLGLAGGSTDTQYF. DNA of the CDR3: TGTGCCAGCAGCCTGGGACTAGCGGGAGGTAGCACAGATACGCAGTATTTT.

The DNA for the CDR3 is TGTGCCAGCAGCCCCCGGACAGGGGGCAGGTCTAACTATGGCTACACCTTC. It is translated as CASSPRTGGRSNYGYTF. This chain connects TRBV7-2 to TRBJ1-2; 11 bases line up with TRBD1. CDR1 is SGHTA, CDR2 FQGNSA, per germline. The CDR3 runs to 17 residues. Losses at the gene ends were 5 bases for V and 0 bases for J; bases not matched to a gene: 8.

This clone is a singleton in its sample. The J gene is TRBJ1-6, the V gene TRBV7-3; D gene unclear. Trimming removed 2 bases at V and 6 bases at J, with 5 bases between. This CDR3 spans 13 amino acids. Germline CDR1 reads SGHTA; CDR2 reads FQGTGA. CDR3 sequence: CASSLRSNSPLHF. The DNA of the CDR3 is TGTGCCAGCAGCTTACGTTCTAATTCACCCCTCCACTTT.

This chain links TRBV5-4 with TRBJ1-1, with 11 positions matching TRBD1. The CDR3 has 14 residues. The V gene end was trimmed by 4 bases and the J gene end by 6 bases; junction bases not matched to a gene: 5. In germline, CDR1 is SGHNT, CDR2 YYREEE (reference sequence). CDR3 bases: TGTGCCAGCAGCCTTGGACAGGGGGCCCCTGAAGCTTTCTTT. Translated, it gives CASSLGQGAPEAFF.

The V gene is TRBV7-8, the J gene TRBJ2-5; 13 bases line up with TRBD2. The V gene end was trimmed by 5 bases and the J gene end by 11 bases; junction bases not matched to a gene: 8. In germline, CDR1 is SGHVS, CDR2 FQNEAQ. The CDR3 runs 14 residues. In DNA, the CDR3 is TGTGCCAGCAGCACCGGGACTAGCGGGATAGCTCAGTACTTC. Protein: CASSTGTSGIAQYF.

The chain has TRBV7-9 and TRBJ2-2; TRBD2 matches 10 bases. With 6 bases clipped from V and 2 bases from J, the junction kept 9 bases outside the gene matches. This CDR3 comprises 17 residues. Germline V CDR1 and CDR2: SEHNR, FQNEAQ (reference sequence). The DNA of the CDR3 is TGTGCCAGCAGGTCTCGGGCTAGCGGGAGAAACACCGGGGAGCTGTTTTTT. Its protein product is CASRSRASGRNTGELFF.